One T cell receptor beta chain is described in this entry. Its antigen is still unknown. This sample was included in a study of T cells in localized non-small cell lung cancer. Findings and limits, study-wide: Multi-region tumor sequencing was not done, so intratumor heterogeneity could not be excluded.

Using immunoSEQ multiplex PCR, the repertoire was profiled, and TCRdb retains in-frame clones only, with some absent. The repertoire holds 20,000 to 25,000 clones, roughly 88% seen once, with approximately 6.1% in the top ten. Germline values: CDR1 SGHVS, CDR2 FQNEAQ. The V gene end was trimmed by 6 bases and the J gene end by 9 bases; junction bases not matched to a gene: 12. This CDR3 is 14 amino acids long. This specimen consisted of PBMCs, obtained before any cancer treatment. This chain joins TRBV7-8 and TRBJ2-3, with 7 positions matching TRBD2. The TCR comes from a man aged 35 to 69 with stage II lung adenocarcinoma. The CDR3 DNA follows: TGTGCCAGCAGTCGGGACGGGAGGACGGGGACGCAGTATTTT. Translated, it gives CASSRDGRTGTQYF.